This T cell receptor (beta chain) is drawn from a study of T cell responses to AZD1222 COVID-19 vaccine. A remark on this clone: No antigen is known for it.

The CDR3 extends over 15 amino acids. Looked up from germline, CDR1 is ENHRY and CDR2 is SYGVKD. The V end was cut by 4 bases, the J end by 5 bases, with 17 bases between. Regarding the study as a whole: Donors in the cohort were predominantly white British and more often female, and clonal diversity was possibly underestimated.

The assay was immunoSEQ multiplex PCR, and TCRdb's table has in-frame clones only and misses some. Seen here are around 150,000 clones, approximately 95% observed once, and the top ten hold approximately 6.8%. Source: peripheral blood, taken 28 days after the second AZD1222 dose. This rearrangement joins TRBV10-3 to TRBJ2-5; possible D gene TRBD2, 5 bases. The TCR originated in an adult who received the AZD1222 COVID-19 vaccine. The CDR3 DNA follows: TGTGCCATCAGTGCGGGGTTTTCCCAAGGGGAGACCCAGTACTTC. Its protein product is CAISAGFSQGETQYF.